This TCR beta chain was sequenced for a study of OX40 agonist ivuxolimab in advanced cancers. In the study overall: Patients were given ivuxolimab, an antibody that agonizes OX40 (CD134).

Overall study results and limits: Clonal expansion by week 6 occurred in CD4+ and CD8+ blood T cells (at 0.1 to 3.0 mg/kg).

A word on this clone: Its cognate antigen is unknown.

Germline V gene lookup returns CDR1 SEHNR and CDR2 FQNEAQ (reference sequence). Trimming stripped 6 bases from V and 1 base from J, with 9 bases between. The CDR3 is 13 amino acids. TCRdb keeps only in-frame clones here, not all; method: immunoSEQ multiplex PCR. Among some 64,000 clones listed, roughly four fifths were seen once. Specimen: CD4+ or CD8+ T cells sorted from blood, collected in a trial of the OX40 agonist ivuxolimab. This TCR was recovered from an adult with an advanced solid tumor such as melanoma, head and neck, liver or kidney cancer. J is TRBJ1-1 and V is TRBV7-9; D gene ambiguous. CDR3 loop: CASRTKGNTEAFF. The CDR3 DNA reads as TGTGCCAGCAGGACGAAGGGGAACACTGAAGCTTTCTTT.